The entry below gives a single TCR beta chain sequence along with its context. Its antigen is not known. This CDR3 has 16 residues. V was pared by 6 bases and J by 3 bases, with 4 bases of the junction left unmatched. The V gene's germline CDR1 is LGHDT and CDR2 YNNKEL (reference sequence). An amount of RNA that ranged from roughly 0.45 to 1 ug was reverse transcribed with random hexamers. Amplification of the TCR beta CDR3 was carried out by immunoSEQ multiplex PCR, which spanned a total of 54 Vbeta and 13 Jbeta segments. Via MiXCR, TCRdb re-called the immunoSEQ multiplex PCR reads, giving one row per CDR3 protein. The profile shows more than 200,000 distinct CDR3 sequences, around 93% of them singletons. This sample is part of a study of CD8 T cells in Susac syndrome. TCR beta sequences were obtained from blood CD8+ and CD4+ T cells. TEMRA cells were FACS-enriched, while CD8+ and CD4+ T cells were negatively isolated.

Findings and limits, study-wide: The number of individuals included in the study's TCR sequencing and HLA analysis was acknowledged as relatively small.

Sequencing was carried out using CD4+ T cells from PBMCs. The sequence was collected from a human donor with Susac syndrome. The chain joins TRBV3-1 to TRBJ2-6; 11 bases match TRBD1. This CDR3 is CASRRTGGGGANVLTF. The CDR3 nucleotides are TGTGCCAGCAGGAGGACAGGGGGCGGTGGGGCCAACGTCCTGACTTTC.